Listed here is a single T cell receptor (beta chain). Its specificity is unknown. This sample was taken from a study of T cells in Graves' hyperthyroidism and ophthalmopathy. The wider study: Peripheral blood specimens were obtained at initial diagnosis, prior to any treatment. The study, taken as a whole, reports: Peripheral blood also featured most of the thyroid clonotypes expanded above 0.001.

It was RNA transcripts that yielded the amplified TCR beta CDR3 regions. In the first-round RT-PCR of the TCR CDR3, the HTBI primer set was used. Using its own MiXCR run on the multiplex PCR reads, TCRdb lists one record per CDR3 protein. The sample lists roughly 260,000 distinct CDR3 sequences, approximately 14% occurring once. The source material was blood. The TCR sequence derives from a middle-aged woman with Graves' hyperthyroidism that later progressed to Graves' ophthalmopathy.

CDR3 region: CASSFMERNSYEQFF. As DNA, the CDR3 is TGTGCCAGCAGCTTTATGGAGAGGAACTCCTACGAGCAGTTCTTC. The V gene is TRBV5-4, the J gene TRBJ2-7; D remains ambiguous. The J call is doubtful: the DNA matches TRBJ2-1 better. The CDR3 is made up of 15 amino acids. Germline-derived CDR1 and CDR2 are SGHNT and YYREEE (reference sequence).